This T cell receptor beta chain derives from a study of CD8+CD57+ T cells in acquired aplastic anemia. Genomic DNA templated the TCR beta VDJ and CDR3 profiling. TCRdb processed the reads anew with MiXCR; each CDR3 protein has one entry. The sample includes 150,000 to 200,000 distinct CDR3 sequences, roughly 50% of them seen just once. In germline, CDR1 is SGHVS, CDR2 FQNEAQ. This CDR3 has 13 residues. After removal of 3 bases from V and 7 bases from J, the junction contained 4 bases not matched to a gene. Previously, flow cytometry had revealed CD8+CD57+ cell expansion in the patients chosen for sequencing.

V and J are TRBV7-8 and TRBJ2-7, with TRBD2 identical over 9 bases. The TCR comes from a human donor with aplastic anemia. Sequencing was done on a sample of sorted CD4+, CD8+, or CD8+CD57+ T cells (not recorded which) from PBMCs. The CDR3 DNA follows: TGTGCCAGCAGCTTCGCGGGGGGGCGGGAGCAGTACTTC. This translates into CASSFAGGREQYF.